This note documents a single T cell receptor (beta chain) sequence. Antigen specificity is unknown. The data originate from a study of blood T cells in healthy people across ages. General study findings and limits: A strong correlation was found between TCR beta diversity and the percentage of naive T cells.

CDR3 length: 15 residues. The V gene's germline CDR1 is MNHNS and CDR2 SASEGT. V trimming: 7 bases; J trimming: 5 bases; junction bases outside the gene matches: 8. Primers used in a second PCR of roughly 7 to 11 cycles were a sample-barcoded 5' primer and a J-beta primer mix. Every cDNA was tagged by a template-switch adaptor with 12 random nucleotides. Every sample gave at least 2.5 million paired-end reads containing CDR3. TCRdb fed the 5' RACE reads into MiXCR, producing one record per CDR3 protein. The sample holds roughly 680,000 distinct CDR3 sequences, more than 40% seen once. PBMCs, at least 7 million per sample, were isolated.

J is TRBJ1-6 and V is TRBV6-1; 7 bases map to TRBD1. Sequenced input: blood. The clonotype was recovered from a woman in her fifties or sixties in good health. The CDR3 DNA sequence: TGTGCCAGCAACTCCGGGGGGACAGATAATTCACCCCTCCACTTT. Its protein product is CASNSGGTDNSPLHF.